This TCR beta chain was profiled in a study of OX40 agonist ivuxolimab in advanced cancers. V was clipped by 0 bases and J by 4 bases; unmatched bases: 4. This CDR3 has 14 amino acids. CDR1 SGHRS and CDR2 YFSETQ come from the germline V gene. Repertoires were generated with immunoSEQ multiplex PCR, while TCRdb's copy carries only in-frame clones and drops some. Of 20,000 to 30,000 clones listed, 80% to 90% were seen once; the top ten hold less than 50%. Material: CD4+ or CD8+ T cells sorted from blood, obtained in a trial of the OX40 agonist ivuxolimab. This sequence joins TRBV5-1 and TRBJ2-7, with 7 bases lining up with TRBD2. This TCR was sampled from an adult with an advanced solid tumor such as melanoma, head and neck, liver or kidney cancer. This chain's CDR3 is CASSLAGRPYEQYF. CDR3 DNA sequence: TGCGCCAGCAGCTTGGCCGGGAGGCCTTACGAGCAGTACTTC.